The sequence of this T cell receptor (beta chain) was determined in a study of cytomegalovirus exposure and HLA in healthy donors. In the study overall: The approximately 130 validation repertoires matched the 500 to 750 first-cohort repertoires in platform, a later analysis reported.

V shed 5 bases and J shed 6 bases, with 14 bases lying between them. This CDR3 is 13 amino acids long. Per the germline V gene, CDR1 is GTSNPN and CDR2 is SVGIG (reference sequence). Regarding the study as a whole: Most TCR sequences were uncommon, yet certain public TCRs appeared in many donors. A list of more than 150 TCR beta chains associated with cytomegalovirus was given.

Method: immunoSEQ multiplex PCR; TCRdb's copy keeps in-frame clones and lacks some. The sample has under 300,000 clones, around 85% seen once. With regard to this clone: Its antigen is not identified.

Sequencing was done on a sample of PBMCs. The source is a woman in her late teens or twenties in good health and CMV-seronegative. The chain employs TRBV30 and TRBJ1-5; the D gene is possibly TRBD1 (6 bases). The CDR3 bases are TGTGCCTGGGGGCAGGGGATGGGTCAGCCCCAGCATTTT. Protein sequence: CAWGQGMGQPQHF.